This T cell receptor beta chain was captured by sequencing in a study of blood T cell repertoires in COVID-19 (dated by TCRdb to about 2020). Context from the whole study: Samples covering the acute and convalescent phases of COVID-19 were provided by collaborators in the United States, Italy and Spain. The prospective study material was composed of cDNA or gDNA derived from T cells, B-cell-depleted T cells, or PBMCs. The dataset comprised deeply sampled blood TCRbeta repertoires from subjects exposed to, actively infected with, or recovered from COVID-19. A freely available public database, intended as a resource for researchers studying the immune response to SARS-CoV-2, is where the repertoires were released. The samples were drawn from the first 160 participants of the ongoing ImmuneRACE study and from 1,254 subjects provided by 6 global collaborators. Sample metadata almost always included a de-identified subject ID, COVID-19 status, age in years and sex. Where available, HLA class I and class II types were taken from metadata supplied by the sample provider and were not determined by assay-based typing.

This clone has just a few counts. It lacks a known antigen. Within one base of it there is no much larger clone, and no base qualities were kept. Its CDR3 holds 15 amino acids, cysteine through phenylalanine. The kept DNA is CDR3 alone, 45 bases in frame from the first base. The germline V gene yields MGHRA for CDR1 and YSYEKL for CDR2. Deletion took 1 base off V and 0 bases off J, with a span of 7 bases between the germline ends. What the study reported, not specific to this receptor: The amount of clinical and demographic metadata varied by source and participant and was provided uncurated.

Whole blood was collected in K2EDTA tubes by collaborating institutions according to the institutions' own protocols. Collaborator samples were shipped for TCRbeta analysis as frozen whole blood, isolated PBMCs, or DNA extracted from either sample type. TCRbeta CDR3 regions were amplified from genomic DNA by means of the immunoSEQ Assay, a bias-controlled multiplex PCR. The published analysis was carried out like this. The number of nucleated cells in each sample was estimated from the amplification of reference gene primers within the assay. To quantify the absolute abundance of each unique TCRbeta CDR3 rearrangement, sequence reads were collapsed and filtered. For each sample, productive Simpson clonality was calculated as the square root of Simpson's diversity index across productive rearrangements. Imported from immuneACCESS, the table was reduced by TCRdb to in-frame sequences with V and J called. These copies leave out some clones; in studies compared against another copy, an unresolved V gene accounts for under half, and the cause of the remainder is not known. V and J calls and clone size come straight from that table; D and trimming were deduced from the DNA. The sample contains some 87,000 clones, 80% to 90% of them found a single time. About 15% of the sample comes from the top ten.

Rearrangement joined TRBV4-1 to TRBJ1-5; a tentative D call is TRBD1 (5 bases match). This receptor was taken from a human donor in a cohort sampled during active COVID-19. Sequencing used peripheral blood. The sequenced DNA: TGCGCCAGCAGCCAAGGGACACTTAGCAATCAGCCCCAGCATTTT. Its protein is CASSQGTLSNQPQHF.